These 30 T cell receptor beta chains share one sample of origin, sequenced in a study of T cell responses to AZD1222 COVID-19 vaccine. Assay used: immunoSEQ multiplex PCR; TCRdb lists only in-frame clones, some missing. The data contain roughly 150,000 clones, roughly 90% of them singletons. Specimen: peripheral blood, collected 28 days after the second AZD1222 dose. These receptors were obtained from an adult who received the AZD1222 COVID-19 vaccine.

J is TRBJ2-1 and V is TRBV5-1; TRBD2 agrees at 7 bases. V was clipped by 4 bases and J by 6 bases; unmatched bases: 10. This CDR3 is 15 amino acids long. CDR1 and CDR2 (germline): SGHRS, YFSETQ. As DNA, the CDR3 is TGCGCCAGCAGCCCATCTATAGCGGGTTCCAATGAGCAGTTCTTC. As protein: CASSPSIAGSNEQFF.

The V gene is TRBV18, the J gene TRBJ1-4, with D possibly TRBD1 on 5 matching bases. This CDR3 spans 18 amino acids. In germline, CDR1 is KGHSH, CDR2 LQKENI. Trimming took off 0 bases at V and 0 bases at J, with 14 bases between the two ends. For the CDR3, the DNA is TGTGCCAGCTCACCACCGCAGGGATCCCTTGCAACTAATGAAAAACTGTTTTTT. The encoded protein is CASSPPQGSLATNEKLFF.

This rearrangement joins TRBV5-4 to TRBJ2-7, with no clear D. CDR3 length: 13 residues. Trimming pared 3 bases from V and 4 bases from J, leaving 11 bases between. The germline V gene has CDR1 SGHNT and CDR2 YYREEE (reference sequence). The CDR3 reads CASSSPPDYEQYF. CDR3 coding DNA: TGTGCCAGCAGCTCACCCCCCGATTACGAGCAGTACTTC.

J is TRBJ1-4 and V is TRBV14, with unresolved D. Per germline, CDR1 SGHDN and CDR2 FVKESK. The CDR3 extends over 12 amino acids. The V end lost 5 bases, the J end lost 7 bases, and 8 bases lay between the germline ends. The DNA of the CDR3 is TGTGCCAGCAGCTGGAACCGTGAAAAACTGTTTTTT. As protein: CASSWNREKLFF.

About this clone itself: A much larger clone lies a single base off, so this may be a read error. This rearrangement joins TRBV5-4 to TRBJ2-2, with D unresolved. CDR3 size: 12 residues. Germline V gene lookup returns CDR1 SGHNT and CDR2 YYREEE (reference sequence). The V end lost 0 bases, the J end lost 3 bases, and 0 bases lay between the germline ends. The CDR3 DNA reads TGTGCCAGCAGCTTGGACACCGGGGAGCTGTTTTTT. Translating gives CASSLDTGELFF.

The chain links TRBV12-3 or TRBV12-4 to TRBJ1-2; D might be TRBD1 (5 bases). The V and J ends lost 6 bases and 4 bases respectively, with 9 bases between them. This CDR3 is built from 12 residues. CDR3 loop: CASSRTPYGYTF. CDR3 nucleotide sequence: TGTGCCAGCAGCCGGACACCCTATGGCTACACCTTC.

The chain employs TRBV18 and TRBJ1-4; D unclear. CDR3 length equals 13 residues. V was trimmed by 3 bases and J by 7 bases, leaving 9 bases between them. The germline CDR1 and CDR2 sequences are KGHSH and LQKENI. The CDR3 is CASSPRNGEKLFF. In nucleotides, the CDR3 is TGTGCCAGCTCACCGAGGAACGGTGAAAAACTGTTTTTT.

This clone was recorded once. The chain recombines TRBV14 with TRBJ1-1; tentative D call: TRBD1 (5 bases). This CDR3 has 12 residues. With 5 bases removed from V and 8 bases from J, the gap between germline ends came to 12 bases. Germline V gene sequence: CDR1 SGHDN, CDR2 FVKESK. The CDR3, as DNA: TGTGCCAGCAGCAACGGCAGGGACGAAGCTTTCTTT. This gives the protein CASSNGRDEAFF.

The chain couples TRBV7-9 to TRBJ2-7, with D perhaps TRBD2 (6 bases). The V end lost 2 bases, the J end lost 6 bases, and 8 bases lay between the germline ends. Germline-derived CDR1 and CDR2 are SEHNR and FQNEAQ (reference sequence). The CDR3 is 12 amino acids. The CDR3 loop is CASSLRLVEQYF. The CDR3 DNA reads TGTGCCAGCAGCTTAAGACTAGTCGAGCAGTACTTC.

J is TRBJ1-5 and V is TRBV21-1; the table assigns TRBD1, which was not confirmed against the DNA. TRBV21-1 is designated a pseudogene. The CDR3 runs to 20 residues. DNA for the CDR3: TGTGCCAGCAGTGAGACAGGGGCGACTACACCACCGTATAGCAATCAGCCCCAGCATTTT. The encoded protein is CASSETGATTPPYSNQPQHF.

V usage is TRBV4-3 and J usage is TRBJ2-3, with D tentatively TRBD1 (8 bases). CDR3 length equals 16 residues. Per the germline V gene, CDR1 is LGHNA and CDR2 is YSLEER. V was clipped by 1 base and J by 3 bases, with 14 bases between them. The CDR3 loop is CASSQGQGRATDTQYF. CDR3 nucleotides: TGCGCCAGCAGCCAAGGACAGGGGAGGGCGACAGATACGCAGTATTTT.

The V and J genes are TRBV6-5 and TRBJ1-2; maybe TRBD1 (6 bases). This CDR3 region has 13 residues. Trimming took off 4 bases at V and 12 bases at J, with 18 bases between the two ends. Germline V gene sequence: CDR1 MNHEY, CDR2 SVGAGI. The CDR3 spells CASSLSPGTWHTF. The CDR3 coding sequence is TGTGCCAGCAGTTTAAGTCCCGGGACATGGCACACCTTC.

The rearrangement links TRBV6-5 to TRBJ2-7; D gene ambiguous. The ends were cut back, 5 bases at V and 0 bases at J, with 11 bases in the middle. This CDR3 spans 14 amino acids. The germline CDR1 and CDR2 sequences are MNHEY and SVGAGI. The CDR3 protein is CASSRTGFSYEQYF. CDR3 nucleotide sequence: TGTGCCAGCAGTCGAACCGGGTTCTCCTACGAGCAGTACTTC.

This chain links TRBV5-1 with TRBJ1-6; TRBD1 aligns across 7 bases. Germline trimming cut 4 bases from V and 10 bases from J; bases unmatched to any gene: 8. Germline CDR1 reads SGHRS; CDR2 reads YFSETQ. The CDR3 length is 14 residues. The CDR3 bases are TGCGCCAGCAGCCAATGGACAGGCGGCTCACCCCTCCACTTT. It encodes CASSQWTGGSPLHF.

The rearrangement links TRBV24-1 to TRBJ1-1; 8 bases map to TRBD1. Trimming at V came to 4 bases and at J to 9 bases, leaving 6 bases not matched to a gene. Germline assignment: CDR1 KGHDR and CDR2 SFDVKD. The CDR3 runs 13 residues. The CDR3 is CATSDPGQGKAFF. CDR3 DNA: TGTGCCACCAGTGACCCTGGACAGGGAAAAGCTTTCTTT.

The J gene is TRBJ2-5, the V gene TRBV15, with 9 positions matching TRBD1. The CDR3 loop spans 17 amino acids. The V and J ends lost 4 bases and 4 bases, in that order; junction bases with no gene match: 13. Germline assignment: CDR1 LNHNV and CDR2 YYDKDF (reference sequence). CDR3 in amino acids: CATSMDAGTGLGETQYF. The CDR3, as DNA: TGTGCCACCAGCATGGATGCCGGGACAGGGCTTGGAGAGACCCAGTACTTC.

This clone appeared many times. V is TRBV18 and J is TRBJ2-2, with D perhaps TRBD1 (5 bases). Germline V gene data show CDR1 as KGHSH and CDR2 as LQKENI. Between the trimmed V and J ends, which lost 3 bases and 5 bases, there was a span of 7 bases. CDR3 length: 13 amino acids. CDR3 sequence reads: CASSPTVTGELFF. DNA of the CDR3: TGTGCCAGCTCACCGACAGTTACCGGGGAGCTGTTTTTT.

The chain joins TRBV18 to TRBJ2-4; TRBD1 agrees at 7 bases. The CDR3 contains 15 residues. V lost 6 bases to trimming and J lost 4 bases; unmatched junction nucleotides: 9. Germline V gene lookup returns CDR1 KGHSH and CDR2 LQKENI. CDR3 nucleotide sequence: TGTGCCAGCTCGCCTTCCGGGACAGCAAAAAACATTCAGTACTTC. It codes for CASSPSGTAKNIQYF. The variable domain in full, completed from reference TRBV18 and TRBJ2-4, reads NAGVMQNPRHLVRRRGQEARLRCSPMKGHSHVYWYRQLPEEGLKFMVYLQKENIIDESGMPKERFSAEFPKEGPSILRIQQVVRGDSAAYFCASSPSGTAKNIQYFGAGTRLSVL.

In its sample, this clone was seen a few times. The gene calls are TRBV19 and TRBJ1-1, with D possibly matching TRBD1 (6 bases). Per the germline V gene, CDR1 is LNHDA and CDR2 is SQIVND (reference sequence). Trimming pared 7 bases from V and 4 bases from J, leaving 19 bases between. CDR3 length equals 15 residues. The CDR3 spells CASTHWQGGGTEAFF. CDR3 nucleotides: TGTGCCAGTACCCACTGGCAGGGAGGGGGCACTGAAGCTTTCTTT. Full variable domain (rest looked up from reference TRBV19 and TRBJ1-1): DGGITQSPKYLFRKEGQNVTLSCEQNLNHDAMYWYRQDPGQGLRLIYYSQIVNDFQKGDIAEGYSVSREKKESFPLTVTSAQKNPTAFYLCASTHWQGGGTEAFFGQGTRLTVV.

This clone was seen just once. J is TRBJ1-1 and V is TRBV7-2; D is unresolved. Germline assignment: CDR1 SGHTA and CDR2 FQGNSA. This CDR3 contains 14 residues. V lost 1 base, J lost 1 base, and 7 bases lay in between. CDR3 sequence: CASSLVPPNTEAFF. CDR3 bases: TGTGCCAGCAGCTTAGTCCCACCGAACACTGAAGCTTTCTTT. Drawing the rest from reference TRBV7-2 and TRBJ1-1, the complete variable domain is GAGVSQSPSNKVTEKGKDVELRCDPISGHTALYWYRQSLGQGLEFLIYFQGNSAPDKSGLPSDRFSAERTGGSVSTLTIQRTQQEDSAVYLCASSLVPPNTEAFFGQGTRLTVV.

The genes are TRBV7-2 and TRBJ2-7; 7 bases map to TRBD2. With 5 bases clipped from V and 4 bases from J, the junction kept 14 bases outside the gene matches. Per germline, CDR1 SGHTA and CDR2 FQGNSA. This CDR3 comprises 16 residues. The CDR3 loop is CASSPVRTSRVYEQYF. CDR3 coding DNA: TGTGCCAGCAGCCCCGTCAGGACTAGTAGAGTGTACGAGCAGTACTTC.

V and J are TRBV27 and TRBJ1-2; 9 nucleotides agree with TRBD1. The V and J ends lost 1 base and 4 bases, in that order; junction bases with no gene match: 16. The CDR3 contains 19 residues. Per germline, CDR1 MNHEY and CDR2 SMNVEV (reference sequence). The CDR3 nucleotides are TGTGCCAGCAGTTTATTCCCCCCGGGACAGGGCCCGGGGGGCTATGGCTACACCTTC. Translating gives CASSLFPPGQGPGGYGYTF.

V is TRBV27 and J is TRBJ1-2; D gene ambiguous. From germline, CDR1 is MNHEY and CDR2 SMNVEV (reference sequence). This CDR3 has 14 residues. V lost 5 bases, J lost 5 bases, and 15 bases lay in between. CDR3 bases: TGTGCCAGCAGTGAGACGTCCGGTGGGTATGGCTACACCTTC. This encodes CASSETSGGYGYTF.

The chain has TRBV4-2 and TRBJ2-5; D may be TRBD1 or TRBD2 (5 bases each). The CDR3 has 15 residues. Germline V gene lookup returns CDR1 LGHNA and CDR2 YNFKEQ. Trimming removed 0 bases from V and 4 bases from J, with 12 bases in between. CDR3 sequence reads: CASSQEGTGGETQYF. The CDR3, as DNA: TGTGCCAGCAGCCAAGAAGGGACGGGCGGAGAGACCCAGTACTTC.

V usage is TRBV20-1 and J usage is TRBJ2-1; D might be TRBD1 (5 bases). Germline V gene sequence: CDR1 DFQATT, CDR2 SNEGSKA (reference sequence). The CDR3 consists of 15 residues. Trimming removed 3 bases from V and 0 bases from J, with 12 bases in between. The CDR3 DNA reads TGCAGTGCTAGTGGGGCGTCGAGCTCCTACAATGAGCAGTTCTTC. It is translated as CSASGASSSYNEQFF.

CDR3 sequence: CASSMGVGRLSGNTIYF. CDR3 DNA: TGTGCCAGTAGTATGGGAGTGGGACGCCTCTCTGGAAACACCATATATTTT. V gene TRBV19 combines with J gene TRBJ1-3, with D maybe TRBD1 (5 bases). The length of the CDR3 is 17 residues. The germline V gene encodes CDR1 LNHDA and CDR2 SQIVND (reference sequence). Trimming removed 3 bases at V and 0 bases at J, with 15 bases between.

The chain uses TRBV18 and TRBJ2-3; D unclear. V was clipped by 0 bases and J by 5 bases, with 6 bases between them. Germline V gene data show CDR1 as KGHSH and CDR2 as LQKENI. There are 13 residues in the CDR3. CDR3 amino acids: CASSPPSEDTQYF. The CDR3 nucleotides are TGTGCCAGCTCACCACCGTCTGAAGATACGCAGTATTTT.

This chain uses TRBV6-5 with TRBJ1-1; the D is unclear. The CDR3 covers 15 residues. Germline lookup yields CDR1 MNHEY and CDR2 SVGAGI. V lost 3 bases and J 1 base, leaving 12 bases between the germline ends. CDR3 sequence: CASSYSRGQNTEAFF. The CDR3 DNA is TGTGCCAGCAGTTATTCCCGGGGTCAGAACACTGAAGCTTTCTTT.

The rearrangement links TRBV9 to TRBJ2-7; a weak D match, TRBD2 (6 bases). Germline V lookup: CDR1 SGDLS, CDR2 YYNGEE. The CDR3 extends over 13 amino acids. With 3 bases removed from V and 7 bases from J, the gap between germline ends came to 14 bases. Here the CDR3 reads CASSGSGLSEQYF. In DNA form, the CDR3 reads TGTGCCAGCAGCGGATCGGGACTCTCGGAGCAGTACTTC.

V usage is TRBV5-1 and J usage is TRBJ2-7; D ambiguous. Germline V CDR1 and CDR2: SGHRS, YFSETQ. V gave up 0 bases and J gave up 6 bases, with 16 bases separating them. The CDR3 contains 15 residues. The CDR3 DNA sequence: TGCGCCAGCAGCTTGGAACGAGGCCGACCCCCCGAGCAGTACTTC. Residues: CASSLERGRPPEQYF.